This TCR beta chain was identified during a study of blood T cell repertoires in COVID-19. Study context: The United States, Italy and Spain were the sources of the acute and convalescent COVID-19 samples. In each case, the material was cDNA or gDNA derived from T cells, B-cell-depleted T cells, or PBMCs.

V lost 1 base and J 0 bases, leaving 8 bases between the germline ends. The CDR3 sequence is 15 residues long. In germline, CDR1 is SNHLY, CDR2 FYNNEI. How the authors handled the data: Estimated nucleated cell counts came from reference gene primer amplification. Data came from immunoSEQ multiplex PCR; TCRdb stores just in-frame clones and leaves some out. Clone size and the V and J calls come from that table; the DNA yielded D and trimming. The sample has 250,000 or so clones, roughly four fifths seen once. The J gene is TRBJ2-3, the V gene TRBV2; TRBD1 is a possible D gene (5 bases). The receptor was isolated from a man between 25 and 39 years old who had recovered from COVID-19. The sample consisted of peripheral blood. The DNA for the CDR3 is TGTGCCAGCAGTGAAGGGACACTGAGCACAGATACGCAGTATTTT. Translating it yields CASSEGTLSTDTQYF.